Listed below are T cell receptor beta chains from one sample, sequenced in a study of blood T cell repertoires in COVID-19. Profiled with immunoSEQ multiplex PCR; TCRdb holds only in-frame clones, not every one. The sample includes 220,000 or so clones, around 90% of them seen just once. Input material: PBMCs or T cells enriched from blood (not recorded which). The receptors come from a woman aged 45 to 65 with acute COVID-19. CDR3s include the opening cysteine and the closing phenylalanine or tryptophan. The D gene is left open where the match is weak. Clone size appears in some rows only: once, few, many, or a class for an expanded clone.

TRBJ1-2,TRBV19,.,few,CASSIPTGGGYTF,TGTGCCAGTAGTATCCCGACAGGTGGGGGCTACACCTTC
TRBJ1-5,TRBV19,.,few,CASQIGAMSNQPQHF,TGTGCCAGCCAAATTGGGGCCATGAGCAATCAGCCCCAGCATTTT
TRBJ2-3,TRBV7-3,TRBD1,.,CASSLVQGAVDTQYF,TGTGCCAGCAGCTTAGTACAGGGGGCGGTAGATACGCAGTATTTT
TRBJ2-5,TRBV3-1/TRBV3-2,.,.,CASSQSLQETQYF,TGTGCCAGCAGCCAGTCTCTACAGGAGACCCAGTACTTC
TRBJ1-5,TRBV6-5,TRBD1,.,CASSYGTGDQPQHF,TGTGCCAGCAGTTACGGGACAGGGGATCAGCCCCAGCATTTT
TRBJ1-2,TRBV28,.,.,CASSLGSLYGYTF,TGTGCCAGCAGTCTTGGGAGTTTATATGGCTACACCTTC
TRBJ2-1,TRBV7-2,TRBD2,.,CASRRLADNEQFF,TGTGCCAGCAGAAGACTAGCGGACAATGAGCAGTTCTTC
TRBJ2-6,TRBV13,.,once,CASSFNNRALQPGANVLTF,TGTGCCAGCAGCTTTAATAACAGGGCCCTCCAGCCCGGGGCCAACGTCCTGACTTTC
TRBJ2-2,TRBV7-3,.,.,CASSSSRQTNTGELFF,TGTGCCAGCAGCTCAAGTCGACAGACGAACACCGGGGAGCTGTTTTTT
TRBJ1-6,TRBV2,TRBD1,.,CASSAGTGVSPLHF,TGTGCCAGCAGTGCAGGGACAGGGGTTTCACCCCTCCACTTT
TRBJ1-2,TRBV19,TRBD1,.,CASSIGQGAFYGYTF,TGTGCCAGTAGTATAGGACAGGGGGCGTTTTATGGCTACACCTTC
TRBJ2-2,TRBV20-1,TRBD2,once,CSASAISAGRAGELFF,TGCAGTGCTAGTGCCATCAGCGCCGGGAGGGCCGGGGAGCTGTTTTTT
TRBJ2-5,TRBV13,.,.,CASSLMLLGGQETQYF,TGTGCCAGCAGCTTAATGCTCCTGGGAGGTCAAGAGACCCAGTACTTC
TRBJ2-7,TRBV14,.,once,CASSQGSRPGEQYF,TGTGCCAGCAGCCAAGGGTCTCGCCCGGGGGAGCAGTACTTC
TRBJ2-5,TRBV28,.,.,CASSEGGKTQYF,TGTGCCAGCAGTGAGGGGGGGAAGACCCAGTACTTC
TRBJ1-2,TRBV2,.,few,CASSEGRVDYGYTF,TGTGCCAGCAGTGAAGGCAGGGTCGACTATGGCTACACCTTC
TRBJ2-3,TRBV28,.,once,CASRPILFYTDTQYF,TGTGCCAGCAGACCAATACTATTCTACACAGATACGCAGTATTTT
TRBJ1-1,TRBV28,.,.,CASSPPSPKTEAFF,TGTGCCAGCAGCCCACCAAGCCCAAAGACTGAAGCTTTCTTT
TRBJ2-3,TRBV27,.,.,CASSNIWGTGADTQYF,TGTGCCAGCAGTAACATTTGGGGGACTGGCGCAGATACGCAGTATTTT
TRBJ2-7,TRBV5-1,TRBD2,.,CASGSQGTSYEQYF,TGCGCCAGCGGGAGCCAGGGGACTAGCTACGAGCAGTACTTC
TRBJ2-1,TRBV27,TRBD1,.,CASSPNRGLYNEQFF,TGTGCCAGCAGCCCAAACAGGGGATTGTACAATGAGCAGTTCTTC
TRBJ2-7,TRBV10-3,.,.,CAISRQDEQYF,TGTGCCATCAGCCGACAGGACGAGCAGTACTTC
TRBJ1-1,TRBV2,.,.,CASRLGTEAFF,TGTGCCAGCCGACTGGGCACTGAAGCTTTCTTT
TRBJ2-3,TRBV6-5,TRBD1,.,CASRLRDRVTDTQYF,TGTGCCAGCAGGCTCCGGGACAGGGTCACAGATACGCAGTATTTT
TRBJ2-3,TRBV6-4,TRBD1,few,CASSVVTGSTDTQYF,TGTGCCAGCAGTGTCGTGACAGGGAGCACAGATACGCAGTATTTT
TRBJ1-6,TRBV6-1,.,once,CASSDVWRRNSPLHF,TGTGCCAGCAGTGATGTGTGGAGGCGTAATTCACCCCTCCACTTT
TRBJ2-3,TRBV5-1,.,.,CASSPGSTSTDTQYF,TGCGCCAGCAGCCCCGGGTCTACTAGCACAGATACGCAGTATTTT
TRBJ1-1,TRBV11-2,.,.,CASSPVGWPGGTEAFF,TGTGCCAGCAGCCCTGTTGGGTGGCCGGGCGGGACTGAAGCTTTCTTT
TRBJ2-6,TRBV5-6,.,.,CASSARGGANVLTF,TGTGCCAGCAGCGCCCGAGGAGGGGCCAACGTCCTGACTTTC
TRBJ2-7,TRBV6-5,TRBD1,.,CASLWDRGSSYEQYF,TGTGCCAGCCTTTGGGACAGGGGAAGCTCCTACGAGCAGTACTTC
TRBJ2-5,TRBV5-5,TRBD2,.,CASIRSGLAGVETQYF,TGTGCCAGCATCCGAAGCGGGCTAGCGGGAGTAGAGACCCAGTACTTC
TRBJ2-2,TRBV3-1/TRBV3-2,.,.,CASSTGTDATGELFF,TGTGCCAGCAGCACCGGGACTGATGCGACCGGGGAGCTGTTTTTT
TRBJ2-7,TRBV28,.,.,CASEQGSSYEQYF,TGTGCCAGTGAGCAGGGGAGCTCCTACGAGCAGTACTTC
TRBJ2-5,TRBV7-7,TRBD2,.,CASSSGPAGVWETQYF,TGTGCCAGCAGCTCAGGCCCAGCGGGAGTATGGGAGACCCAGTACTTC
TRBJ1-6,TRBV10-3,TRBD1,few,CAINRGGTYNSPLHF,TGTGCCATCAACAGGGGGGGAACCTATAATTCACCCCTCCACTTT
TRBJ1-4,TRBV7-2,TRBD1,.,CASSFQTGVGEKLFF,TGTGCCAGCAGCTTTCAGACAGGGGTTGGTGAAAAACTGTTTTTT
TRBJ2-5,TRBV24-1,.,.,CATSESDRLRKTQYF,TGTGCCACCAGTGAAAGTGACCGACTTAGAAAGACCCAGTACTTC
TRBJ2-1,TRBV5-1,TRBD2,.,CASSETPGTSGYNEQFF,TGCGCCAGCAGCGAGACACCCGGGACTAGCGGTTACAATGAGCAGTTCTTC
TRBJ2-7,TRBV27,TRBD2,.,CASSQRGSRTSASYEQYF,TGTGCCAGCAGCCAGCGGGGAAGCCGGACTAGCGCCTCCTACGAGCAGTACTTC
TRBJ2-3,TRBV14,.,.,CASSQVAGATDTQYF,TGTGCCAGCAGCCAAGTGGCAGGGGCCACAGATACGCAGTATTTT
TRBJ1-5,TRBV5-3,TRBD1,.,CARSLQGGQPQHF,TGTGCCAGAAGCTTACAGGGGGGTCAGCCCCAGCATTTT
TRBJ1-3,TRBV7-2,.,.,CASSFPGTRLLNTIYF,TGTGCCAGCAGCTTTCCCGGGACACGACTATTAAACACCATATATTTT
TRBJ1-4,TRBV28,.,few,CASSLTAPNEKLFF,TGTGCCAGCAGTCTGACAGCCCCTAATGAAAAACTGTTTTTT
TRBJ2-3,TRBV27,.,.,CASSFRFLDTQYF,TGTGCCAGCAGTTTTCGGTTCTTAGATACGCAGTATTTT
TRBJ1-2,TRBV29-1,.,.,CSVVIVRGGYTF,TGCAGCGTTGTTATAGTGCGGGGCGGCTACACCTTC
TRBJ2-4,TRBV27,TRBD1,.,CASSLRQGKDIQYF,TGTGCCAGCAGTCTCCGACAGGGGAAGGACATTCAGTACTTC
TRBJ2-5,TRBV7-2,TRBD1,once,CASSLRPEGQGQETQYF,TGTGCCAGCAGCTTACGACCCGAGGGACAGGGCCAAGAGACCCAGTACTTC
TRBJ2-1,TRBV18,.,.,CASSLQGGNEQFF,TGTGCCAGCTCACTCCAGGGGGGTAATGAGCAGTTCTTC
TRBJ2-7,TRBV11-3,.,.,CASSLGGDSYEQYF,TGTGCCAGCAGCTTAGGGGGGGACTCCTACGAGCAGTACTTC
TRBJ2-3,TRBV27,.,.,CASSSSPPTASSTDTQYF,TGTGCCAGCAGTTCATCCCCTCCAACAGCTTCTAGCACAGATACGCAGTATTTT